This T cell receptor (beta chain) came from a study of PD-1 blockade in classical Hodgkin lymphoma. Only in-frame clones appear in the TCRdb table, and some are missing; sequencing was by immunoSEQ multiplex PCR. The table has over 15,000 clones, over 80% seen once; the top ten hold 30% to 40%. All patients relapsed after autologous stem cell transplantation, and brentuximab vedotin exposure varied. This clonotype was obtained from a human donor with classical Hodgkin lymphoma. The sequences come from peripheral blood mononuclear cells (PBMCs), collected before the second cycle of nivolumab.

CDR3 residues: CASSAQGLYNSPLHF. CDR3 bases: TGTGCCAGCAGCGCCCAGGGGCTTTATAATTCACCCCTCCACTTT. V gene TRBV5-4 combines with J gene TRBJ1-6; D perhaps matches TRBD1 (6 bases). CDR1 is SGHNT and CDR2 is YYREEE in the germline V gene (reference sequence). Trimming removed 4 bases at V and 4 bases at J, with 12 bases between. This CDR3 has 15 amino acids.